One sample yielded the 24 T cell receptor beta chains listed below, sequenced in a study of CXCR3-negative and CXCR3-positive naive CD8 T cells. The authors prepared UMI-labeled TRB cDNA libraries by 5' RACE. Each CDR3 protein gets one entry in TCRdb, which reprocessed the 5' RACE reads and gives no DNA. This table holds 130,000 or so distinct CDR3 sequences. The material sequenced was naive CXCR3- CD8+ T cells from blood. As to subset: CD45RO-CCR7+CD27+CD95- naive CD8+ T cells lacking CXCR3 (TNR3-). Source of these receptors: a human donor in good health. Some clones in this sample may be carry-over from other donors' samples.

The rearrangement links TRBV12-3 or TRBV12-4 to TRBJ1-1; TCRdb reports TRBD1, a call that lacks DNA to check it against. The CDR3 runs 17 residues. The CDR3 loop reads CASSHSRDLGRNTEAFF.

The CDR3 sequence: CASSSYAEGEHSNQPQHF. The chain employs TRBV12-3 or TRBV12-4 and TRBJ1-5. The CDR3 is 18 residues long.

The chain is built from TRBV9 and TRBJ2-1; TCRdb's D gene call, TRBD2, goes unchecked for lack of DNA. CDR1 is SGDLS and CDR2 is YYNGEE in the germline V gene. The CDR3 runs 16 residues. Here the CDR3 reads CASSSTGTSGYNEQFF.

V gene TRBV29-1 combines with J gene TRBJ2-3. Germline lookup yields CDR1 SQVTM and CDR2 ANQGSEA. CDR3 size: 12 residues. CDR3: CSVETLEDTQYF.

The chain combines TRBV7-9 with TRBJ1-6. The V gene's germline CDR1 is SEHNR and CDR2 FQNEAQ (reference sequence). This CDR3 comprises 16 residues. Here the CDR3 reads CASSLGEPSYNSPLHF.

CDR3 region: CASRYEYRGLGNQPQHF. V is TRBV28 and J is TRBJ1-5. Germline V CDR1 and CDR2: MDHEN, SYDVKM. This CDR3 is 17 amino acids long.

The chain carries TRBV20-1 and TRBJ2-7; TCRdb proposes TRBD1, but this gene call is untestable without DNA. The CDR3 runs 14 residues. Germline CDR1 and CDR2: DFQATT and SNEGSKA (reference sequence). CDR3 residues: CSARDGGRGLEQYF.

The chain joins TRBV7-2 to TRBJ1-4; the TCRdb D gene call, TRBD1, has no DNA to confirm it. The CDR3 extends over 15 amino acids. Germline CDR1 is SGHTA and CDR2 is FQGNSA. The CDR3 sequence: CASSSTGTGKEKLFF.

The CDR3 loop is CSVESSFGYTF. This chain connects TRBV29-1 to TRBJ1-2. Germline CDR1 is SQVTM and CDR2 is ANQGSEA. There are 11 residues in the CDR3.

The chain carries TRBV5-1 and TRBJ2-3; TCRdb's D call of TRBD2 is untestable without DNA. Germline V gene lookup returns CDR1 SGHRS and CDR2 YFSETQ. CDR3 length: 14 amino acids. This CDR3 is CASSSSGGTDTQYF.

CDR3 sequence: CASSYLPRQAVGMNTEAFF. V is TRBV6-5 and J is TRBJ1-1. The CDR3 contains 19 residues. CDR1 and CDR2 (germline): MNHEY, SVGAGI.

V and J are TRBV5-1 and TRBJ1-5; TCRdb names TRBD1, which stays unverified in the absence of DNA. CDR3 size: 14 residues. Germline assignment: CDR1 SGHRS and CDR2 YFSETQ. CDR3 residues: CASSEGGDNQPQHF.

V usage is TRBV19 and J usage is TRBJ1-1; the TRBD1 assignment by TCRdb is unverifiable without DNA. Germline CDR1 reads LNHDA; CDR2 reads SQIVND (reference sequence). This CDR3 region has 16 residues. CDR3: CASSWGQLQMNTEAFF.

This sequence joins TRBV29-1 and TRBJ1-2. The CDR3 loop spans 12 amino acids. The V gene's germline CDR1 is SQVTM and CDR2 ANQGSEA. The CDR3 here is CSVDEGSYGYTF. Supplemented by reference TRBV29-1 and TRBJ1-2, the full variable domain reads SAVISQKPSRDICQRGTSLTIQCQVDSQVTMMFWYRQQPGQSLTLIATANQGSEATYESGFVIDKFPISRPNLTFSTLTVSNMSPEDSSIYLCSVDEGSYGYTFGSGTRLTVV.

The chain is built from TRBV18 and TRBJ2-7. Looked up from germline, CDR1 is KGHSH and CDR2 is LQKENI. The CDR3 runs 14 residues. CDR3: CASSPTESSYEQYF.

The chain employs TRBV29-1 and TRBJ2-1; TCRdb's D call of TRBD2 is untestable without DNA. This CDR3 spans 14 amino acids. CDR1 is SQVTM, CDR2 ANQGSEA, per germline. The CDR3: CSVEGLAGVDEQFF.

The rearrangement links TRBV20-1 to TRBJ2-1; TCRdb proposes TRBD2, but this gene call is untestable without DNA. The germline V gene has CDR1 DFQATT and CDR2 SNEGSKA (reference sequence). The length of the CDR3 is 13 residues. The CDR3 sequence: CSRKSSSYNEQFF.

The V call is TRBV27, the J call TRBJ1-1; the D call of TRBD1 rests on TCRdb alone, since no DNA is present to check it. CDR3 length: 17 amino acids. Germline V gene data show CDR1 as MNHEY and CDR2 as SMNVEV (reference sequence). The CDR3 spells CASSPPGVRAMNTEAFF.

This sequence joins TRBV12-3 or TRBV12-4 and TRBJ2-5. The CDR3 totals 11 residues. The CDR3 loop is CASSLVETQYF.

The V call is TRBV28, the J call TRBJ2-1; the D call of TRBD1 rests on TCRdb alone, since no DNA is present to check it. Germline V gene data show CDR1 as MDHEN and CDR2 as SYDVKM. The CDR3 spans 16 residues. Here the CDR3 reads CASNKREGQGVNEQFF. The full variable domain, in which reference TRBV28 and TRBJ2-1 provide the parts outside the CDR3, is DVKVTQSSRYLVKRTGEKVFLECVQDMDHENMFWYRQDPGLGLRLIYFSYDVKMKEKGDIPEGYSVSREKKERFSLILESASTNQTSMYLCASNKREGQGVNEQFFGPGTRLTVL.

V usage is TRBV7-9 and J usage is TRBJ2-7; TCRdb's D gene call, TRBD1, goes unchecked for lack of DNA. CDR3 size: 14 residues. Germline assignment: CDR1 SEHNR and CDR2 FQNEAQ (reference sequence). This CDR3 reads CASTGSGGQYEQYF.

The CDR3 spells CASSYPGQYLQETQYF. The V call is TRBV6-6, the J call TRBJ2-5; TCRdb's D gene call, TRBD1, goes unchecked for lack of DNA. Germline V gene lookup returns CDR1 MNHNY and CDR2 SVGAGI (reference sequence). The CDR3 has 16 residues.

J is TRBJ2-5 and V is TRBV11-2; TCRdb indicates TRBD1, and absent DNA this call remains unverified. In germline, CDR1 is SGHAT, CDR2 FQNNGV. This CDR3 is 15 amino acids long. This chain's CDR3 is CASSSDSAWGETQYF.

The chain recombines TRBV27 with TRBJ2-7. Germline CDR1 reads MNHEY; CDR2 reads SMNVEV (reference sequence). This CDR3 has 11 residues. The CDR3 sequence: CATRSYYEQYF.